This note documents a single T cell receptor (beta chain) sequence. This specimen belongs to a study of blood T cell repertoires in COVID-19. Study-level information: The study drew acute and convalescent COVID-19 samples from the United States, Italy and Spain. The analysed material was cDNA or gDNA that came from T cells, B-cell-depleted T cells, or PBMCs.

Authors' methods: Reference gene primer amplification gave estimated nucleated cell counts. Assay: immunoSEQ multiplex PCR; the TCRdb copy retains only in-frame clones and omits some. V, J and clone size are taken as reported in that table, and D and trimming were inferred from the DNA itself. The sample yields tens of thousands of clones, roughly 85% seen once. Sequenced: peripheral blood. The TCR was taken from a human donor in a cohort sampled during active COVID-19.

The CDR3 bases are TGTGCCTGGAGCCCCCCCCTGGAATGGCGGGATATCTTAAGGTACCAAGAGACCCAGTACTTC. Translated: CAWSPPLEWRDILRYQETQYF. This chain connects TRBV30 to TRBJ2-5; weak D call: TRBD2 (6 bases). The CDR3 extends over 21 amino acids. Trimming took 3 bases from V and 0 from J, leaving 32 bases between them. Germline V gene lookup returns CDR1 GTSNPN and CDR2 SVGIG (reference sequence).